This is a list of T cell receptor beta chains from one sample in a study of siplizumab effects on memory and regulatory T cells. Assay used: immunoSEQ multiplex PCR; TCRdb lists only in-frame clones, some missing. The sample has some 100,000 clones; about nine tenths are singletons. The sequencing sample was made of CD4+ T cells sorted from blood. All receptors come from a human donor in good health. Each CDR3 is given without its conserved first and last residue.

>TRBJ1-1|TRBV6-5
ASSYSLNMKAVEAF
>TRBJ2-7|TRBV19
ASRGLAGEKSYEQY
>TRBJ2-1|TRBV5-1
ASSLGPEQF
>TRBJ2-7|TRBV7-2
ASSPPGGYREQY
>TRBJ2-7|TRBV7-9
ASSVGLAGDSYEQY
>TRBJ2-7|TRBV19
ASSIEGGSYEQY
>TRBJ1-5|TRBV23-1
ASSHWGLCGNQPQH
>TRBJ2-2|TRBV15
ATSRDVGNTGELF
>TRBJ2-5|TRBV5-1
ASSTGKETQY
>TRBJ1-5|TRBV6-1
ASSAPLMGQAQPQH